These 17 T cell receptor beta chains originate from one sample sequenced in a study of T cells in localized non-small cell lung cancer. Libraries were prepared by immunoSEQ multiplex PCR; TCRdb keeps only in-frame clonotypes and omits some of them. The sample has 70,000 to 95,000 clones; approximately 90% are singletons. Sequencing was performed on PBMCs, taken before any cancer treatment. The receptor set was obtained from a woman aged 35-70 years with stage II squamous cell lung carcinoma.

This clone is a singleton in its sample. This sequence joins TRBV7-8 and TRBJ1-3; D gene ambiguous. CDR1 is SGHVS, CDR2 FQNEAQ, per germline. This CDR3 region has 16 residues. V was trimmed by 3 bases and J by 0 bases, leaving 12 bases between them. CDR3 residues: CASSLTLTTSGNTIYF. In nucleotides, the CDR3 is TGTGCCAGCAGCTTGACATTGACAACCTCTGGAAACACCATATATTTT.

The chain is built from TRBV2 and TRBJ1-1; no firm D call. Trimming took off 2 bases at V and 1 base at J, with 8 bases between the two ends. Germline CDR1 reads SNHLY; CDR2 reads FYNNEI. CDR3 length: 14 residues. Here the CDR3 reads CASSEKVENTEAFF. The CDR3, as DNA: TGTGCCAGCAGTGAAAAGGTAGAGAACACTGAAGCTTTCTTT. Drawing the rest from reference TRBV2 and TRBJ1-1, the complete variable domain is EPEVTQTPSHQVTQMGQEVILRCVPISNHLYFYWYRQILGQKVEFLVSFYNNEISEKSEIFDDQFSVERPDGSNFTLKIRSTKLEDSAMYFCASSEKVENTEAFFGQGTRLTVV.

V usage is TRBV4-2 and J usage is TRBJ2-3, with unresolved D. Per germline, CDR1 LGHNA and CDR2 YNFKEQ. V was trimmed by 4 bases and J by 1 base, leaving 9 bases between them. The CDR3 totals 14 residues. The CDR3 region is CASSPTPGTDTQYF. The CDR3 DNA sequence: TGTGCCAGCAGCCCCACCCCCGGCACAGATACGCAGTATTTT.

The chain uses TRBV5-8 and TRBJ2-1, with 7 bases that match TRBD2. The CDR3 totals 15 residues. CDR1 and CDR2 from the germline V gene are SGHTS and YDEGEE. V gave up 0 bases and J gave up 7 bases; unmatched junction bases: 7. CDR3: CASSLVGAGTNEQFF. As DNA, the CDR3 is TGTGCCAGCAGCTTGGTTGGAGCGGGGACGAATGAGCAGTTCTTC.

The chain links TRBV2 to TRBJ2-3, with a tentative D call TRBD1 (6 bases). V lost 4 bases, J lost 2 bases, and 10 bases lay in between. This CDR3 spans 14 amino acids. In germline, CDR1 is SNHLY, CDR2 FYNNEI. In DNA form, the CDR3 reads TGTGCCAGCAGTGTGAACAGGGCCACAGATACGCAGTATTTT. Amino acid sequence: CASSVNRATDTQYF.

The chain is built from TRBV5-4 and TRBJ2-1, with TRBD2 matching 9 bases. CDR3 length equals 15 residues. Germline trimming cut 0 bases from V and 9 bases from J; bases unmatched to any gene: 7. Germline loops: CDR1 SGHNT, CDR2 YYREEE (reference sequence). CDR3: CASSLVGGGAGEQFF. CDR3 DNA: TGTGCCAGCAGCTTGGTTGGCGGGGGGGCAGGTGAGCAGTTCTTC.

The V gene is TRBV28, the J gene TRBJ2-5; D is unresolved. The CDR3 extends over 17 amino acids. Trimming removed 2 bases from V and 2 bases from J, with 18 bases in between. Germline V gene sequence: CDR1 MDHEN, CDR2 SYDVKM. Written as DNA, the CDR3 is TGTGCCAGCAGTTTAGGAGTCGCTGGGGTCCGACAAGAGACCCAGTACTTC. This translates into CASSLGVAGVRQETQYF.

The chain links TRBV10-2 to TRBJ1-1; 7 nucleotides agree with TRBD1. The length of the CDR3 is 13 residues. V lost 10 bases, J lost 5 bases, and 10 bases stayed unmatched. Germline V lookup: CDR1 WSHSY, CDR2 SAAADI. This CDR3 reads CATNRGAETEAFF. The DNA for the CDR3 is TGCGCCACGAACAGGGGCGCGGAGACTGAAGCTTTCTTT.

This sequence joins TRBV28 and TRBJ2-1; unclear D gene. The CDR3 covers 15 residues. Trimming pared 3 bases from V and 6 bases from J, leaving 15 bases between. The germline CDR1 and CDR2 sequences are MDHEN and SYDVKM. CDR3 sequence: CASSLGDADGNEQFF. Here the CDR3 DNA reads TGTGCCAGCAGTTTGGGTGACGCCGACGGCAATGAGCAGTTCTTC.

The chain recombines TRBV5-5 with TRBJ1-1, with D possibly being TRBD1 (5 bases). Germline V gene sequence: CDR1 SGHKS, CDR2 YYEKEE (reference sequence). V dropped 6 bases and J dropped 5 bases, with 14 bases sitting between them. This CDR3 is 13 amino acids long. The CDR3 region has the DNA TGTGCCAGCATGATGGCAGGGCAGACTGAAGCTTTCTTT. Translation gives CASMMAGQTEAFF.

There are a few counts of this clone. The chain joins TRBV5-4 to TRBJ1-1; no definite D call. This CDR3 has 14 residues. Germline CDR1 and CDR2: SGHNT and YYREEE (reference sequence). Between the trimmed V and J ends, which lost 0 bases and 1 base, there was a span of 7 bases. This CDR3 reads CASSLDPANTEAFF. CDR3 DNA sequence: TGTGCCAGCAGCTTGGACCCCGCGAACACTGAAGCTTTCTTT.

The V and J genes are TRBV25-1 and TRBJ2-7, with TRBD1 identical over 11 bases. CDR1 and CDR2 (germline): MGHDK, SYGVNS. V lost 7 bases and J lost 2; bases outside the gene matches: 4. This CDR3 contains 14 residues. The CDR3 coding sequence is TGTGCCAGCACCGGACAGGGGGCGCCCTACGAGCAGTACTTC. It codes for CASTGQGAPYEQYF.

The V gene is TRBV7-9, the J gene TRBJ1-2; no clear D gene. V was clipped by 6 bases and J by 2 bases, with 16 bases between them. The CDR3 is made up of 15 amino acids. Germline assignment: CDR1 SEHNR and CDR2 FQNEAQ (reference sequence). In DNA form, the CDR3 reads TGTGCCAGCAGTTCCCCCGGGGTAATCAACTATGGCTACACCTTC. The encoded protein is CASSSPGVINYGYTF.

J is TRBJ1-6 and V is TRBV30; maybe TRBD1 (5 bases). This CDR3 region has 13 residues. V gave up 5 bases and J gave up 9 bases, with 14 bases separating them. Germline CDR1 and CDR2: GTSNPN and SVGIG (reference sequence). CDR3 loop: CAWGTGVGSPLHF. The CDR3, as DNA: TGTGCCTGGGGGACTGGAGTCGGTTCACCCCTCCACTTT.

The V gene is TRBV6-6, the J gene TRBJ1-5; maybe TRBD1 (5 bases). V lost 6 bases and J lost 1, with 7 bases in between. CDR3 length equals 13 residues. Per the germline V gene, CDR1 is MNHNY and CDR2 is SVGAGI (reference sequence). CDR3: CASSRDSNQPQHF. The CDR3 DNA sequence: TGTGCCAGCAGCCGGGACAGCAATCAGCCCCAGCATTTT.

The chain combines TRBV7-8 with TRBJ2-7; D might be TRBD1 or TRBD2, each matching 6 bases. From germline, CDR1 is SGHVS and CDR2 FQNEAQ. The V and J ends lost 6 bases and 2 bases respectively, with 23 bases between them. The CDR3 contains 17 residues. The CDR3 sequence: CASSKRTAGLITYEQYF. The DNA of the CDR3 is TGTGCCAGCAGTAAAAGGACAGCCGGACTAATAACCTACGAGCAGTACTTC.

The chain recombines TRBV19 with TRBJ2-7; TRBD1 is a possible D gene (6 bases). The ends were cut back, 3 bases at V and 3 bases at J, with 12 bases in the middle. Germline V gene lookup returns CDR1 LNHDA and CDR2 SQIVND (reference sequence). The CDR3 is 14 residues long. The CDR3 region has the DNA TGTGCCAGTAGTATCTCAGGGGACCTCTACGAGCAGTACTTC. Amino acid sequence: CASSISGDLYEQYF.